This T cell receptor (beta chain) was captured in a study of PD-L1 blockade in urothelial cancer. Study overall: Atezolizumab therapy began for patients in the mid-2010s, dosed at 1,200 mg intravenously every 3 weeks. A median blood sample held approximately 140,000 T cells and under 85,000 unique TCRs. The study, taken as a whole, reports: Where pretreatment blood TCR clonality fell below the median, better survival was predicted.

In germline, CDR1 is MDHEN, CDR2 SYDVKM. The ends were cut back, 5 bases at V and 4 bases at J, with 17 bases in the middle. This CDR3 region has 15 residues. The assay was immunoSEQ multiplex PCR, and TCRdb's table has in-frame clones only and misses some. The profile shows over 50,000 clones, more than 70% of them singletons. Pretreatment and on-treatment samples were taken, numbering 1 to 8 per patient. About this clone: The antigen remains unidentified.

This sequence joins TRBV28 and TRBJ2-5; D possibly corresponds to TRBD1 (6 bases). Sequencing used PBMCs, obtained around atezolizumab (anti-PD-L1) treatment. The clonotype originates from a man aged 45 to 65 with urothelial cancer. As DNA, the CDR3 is TGTGCCAGCAGTCTAAAGGCCAGGGGCGGAGAGACCCAGTACTTC. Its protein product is CASSLKARGGETQYF.